This T cell receptor beta chain was sequenced for a study of blood T cell repertoires in COVID-19. V lost 8 bases and J lost 4, with 14 bases in between. Germline CDR1 is KGHSH and CDR2 is LQKENI. CDR3 length: 13 residues. In the authors' methods: Nucleated cell counts were estimated from reference gene primer amplification. Generated by immunoSEQ multiplex PCR, the TCRdb table keeps only in-frame clones and is missing some. The V and J calls and clone size come from that table; D and trimming were worked out from the DNA. Among fewer than 150,000 clones listed, just over 75% were seen once. This clone was picked up one time.

V usage is TRBV18 and J usage is TRBJ2-5; TRBD2 is a possible D gene (6 bases). Sequencing was carried out using peripheral blood. The receptor was derived from a human donor in a cohort sampled during active COVID-19. As DNA, the CDR3 is TGTGCCAGCACTGCGGGGTTGCGAGAGACCCAGTACTTC. Protein sequence: CASTAGLRETQYF.